This T cell receptor (beta chain) came from a study of blood T cell repertoires in COVID-19. Overall study: The origin of the acute and convalescent COVID-19 samples was the United States, Italy and Spain. PBMCs, B-cell-depleted T cells, or T cells were the source of the cDNA or gDNA that made up the material.

The germline CDR1 and CDR2 sequences are SEHNR and FQNEAQ (reference sequence). The CDR3 length is 16 residues. V lost 5 bases and J lost 7; bases outside the gene matches: 12. Per the original data handling: Reference gene primer amplification gave estimated nucleated cell counts. Libraries were prepared by immunoSEQ multiplex PCR; TCRdb keeps only in-frame clonotypes and omits some of them. D and trimming were read from the DNA, whereas the V and J calls and clone size are those reported in that table. The table shows 84,000 or so clones, with almost 85% occurring only once. V is TRBV7-9 and J is TRBJ1-5; 9 bases match TRBD1. Sequencing was performed on peripheral blood. The TCR sequence derives from a woman older than 75 with acute or convalescent COVID-19. CDR3 amino acids: CASSRAGQGLGQPQHF. In DNA form, the CDR3 reads TGTGCCAGCAGCCGGGCGGGACAGGGACTAGGACAGCCCCAGCATTTT.